Each of the 10 T cell receptor beta chains below was sequenced from the same sample in a study of Ad26.COV2.S vaccination and SARS-CoV-2 variants. The protocol was immunoSEQ multiplex PCR, while the TCRdb copy is restricted to in-frame clones and leaves out a portion. The sample has about 480,000 clones, around 88% seen once. The treatment: about 20 received Ad26.COV2.S at low or high dose, single or two shots; about 5 received placebo; per-sample allocation not given. Day 63 following the first vaccine or placebo injection was when the samples were taken. Sequences were derived from peripheral blood, sampled in a trial of Ad26.COV2.S vaccine versus placebo. The receptors shown here come from a person aged 18-60 years who received the Ad26.COV2.S COVID-19 vaccine or a placebo.

The J gene is TRBJ2-1, the V gene TRBV14, with a tentative D call TRBD1 (5 bases). V gave up 1 base and J gave up 2 bases, with 9 bases separating them. This CDR3 has 15 amino acids. The germline V gene encodes CDR1 SGHDN and CDR2 FVKESK. The CDR3 region has the DNA TGTGCCAGCAGCCAAGGGGGCAGGCCCTACAATGAGCAGTTCTTC. Translated: CASSQGGRPYNEQFF.

V is TRBV29-1 and J is TRBJ2-2, with 11 positions matching TRBD2. V shed 4 bases, J shed 1 base, and the junction held 2 bases outside the gene matches. The V gene's germline CDR1 is SQVTM and CDR2 ANQGSEA. This CDR3 contains 15 residues. DNA of the CDR3: TGCAGCGTTGTGGGACTAGCGGTGAACACCGGGGAGCTGTTTTTT. This encodes CSVVGLAVNTGELFF.

The chain is built from TRBV6-5 and TRBJ1-6, with 8 bases that match TRBD1. Per the germline V gene, CDR1 is MNHEY and CDR2 is SVGAGI. The CDR3 contains 14 residues. Trimming took 8 bases from V and 8 from J; bases not matched to a gene: 8. For the CDR3, the DNA is TGTGCCAGCCGGGGTGGCAGGGGGCATTCACCCCTCCACTTT. The encoded protein is CASRGGRGHSPLHF.

This clone has a handful of counts. This chain uses TRBV9 with TRBJ1-2, with D perhaps TRBD1 (5 bases). The CDR3 contains 15 residues. From germline, CDR1 is SGDLS and CDR2 YYNGEE. V was shortened by 0 bases and J by 8 bases, with 17 bases between the two germline ends. The CDR3 is CASSVGGSSPWGYTF. The DNA of the CDR3 is TGTGCCAGCAGCGTAGGGGGCAGCTCTCCTTGGGGCTACACCTTC.

This chain connects TRBV28 to TRBJ1-2; 9 bases are a match to TRBD1. V gave up 5 bases and J gave up 7 bases; unmatched junction bases: 5. Germline CDR1 is MDHEN and CDR2 is SYDVKM. There are 13 residues in the CDR3. CDR3 sequence: CASSRTGERGYTF. CDR3 DNA: TGTGCCAGCAGTCGGACAGGGGAGCGTGGCTACACCTTC.

The J gene is TRBJ2-7, the V gene TRBV19; D is possibly TRBD2 (5 bases). Germline V gives CDR1 LNHDA, CDR2 SQIVND (reference sequence). CDR3 length: 12 amino acids. Trimming pared 2 bases from V and 6 bases from J, leaving 8 bases between. The CDR3 region has the DNA TGTGCCAGTAGTATAACGGGAAGCGAGCAGTACTTC. Protein product: CASSITGSEQYF.

The chain uses TRBV6-6 and TRBJ2-7; D may be TRBD2 (6 bases). CDR1 and CDR2 from the germline V gene are MNHNY and SVGAGI (reference sequence). V lost 8 bases and J lost 3, with 14 bases in between. The CDR3 runs 13 residues. The CDR3 sequence: CASGGTVHYEQYF. The DNA for the CDR3 is TGTGCCAGCGGGGGGACGGTCCACTACGAGCAGTACTTC.

The chain recombines TRBV27 with TRBJ2-7; 10 nucleotides match TRBD1. Per the germline V gene, CDR1 is MNHEY and CDR2 is SMNVEV (reference sequence). The CDR3 consists of 17 residues. Germline trimming cut 3 bases from V and 3 bases from J; bases unmatched to any gene: 11. CDR3 bases: TGTGCCAGCAGTTTCCGAAGAGGGCGGGACAGGGGCTACGAGCAGTACTTC. Amino acid sequence: CASSFRRGRDRGYEQYF.

The chain combines TRBV28 with TRBJ2-1; D is perhaps TRBD2 (6 bases). V gave up 10 bases and J gave up 5 bases, with 18 bases separating them. Germline values: CDR1 MDHEN, CDR2 SYDVKM. This CDR3 has 14 residues. The CDR3 is CATDRGRRDNEQFF. CDR3 coding DNA: TGTGCCACGGATAGGGGACGGAGGGACAATGAGCAGTTCTTC. Combining the CDR3 with reference TRBV28 and TRBJ2-1 gives the whole variable domain DVKVTQSSRYLVKRTGEKVFLECVQDMDHENMFWYRQDPGLGLRLIYFSYDVKMKEKGDIPEGYSVSREKKERFSLILESASTNQTSMYLCATDRGRRDNEQFFGPGTRLTVL.

The V call is TRBV6-5, the J call TRBJ1-1, with 9 bases matching TRBD1. Germline CDR1 is MNHEY and CDR2 is SVGAGI. Trimming took 6 bases from V and 3 from J; bases not matched to a gene: 8. This CDR3 region has 15 residues. As DNA, the CDR3 is TGTGCCAGCAGCAGAACAGGGGGCGCGGACACTGAAGCTTTCTTT. It is translated as CASSRTGGADTEAFF.